These 27 T cell receptor beta chains came from one sample sequenced in a study of CD8+CD57+ T cells in acquired aplastic anemia (dated by TCRdb to 2017 to 2018). The sample was run on an Illumina HiSeq 2000. TCR beta VDJ combination and CDR3 sequence profiling used genomic DNA as the template. The public reads were quality trimmed at Q25 with fastp and then assembled into clones with MiXCR by TCRdb, keeping productive beta chains. Merged by CDR3 protein, the rows form single entries marked with the most common genes and DNA. Across this sample there are 300,000 or so distinct CDR3 sequences, with 45% to 65% seen only once. Of the sample, 1.3% is held by the ten largest clones. Patients chosen for sequencing had shown expansion of CD8+CD57+ cells by flow cytometry. Sequenced: sorted CD4+, CD8+, or CD8+CD57+ T cells (not recorded which) from PBMCs. The origin of the receptors is a human donor with aplastic anemia.

CDR3 DNA: TGTGCCAGCAGTTACCCCACCGGGACTAGCGGGGAGCAGTACTTC. This sequence encodes CASSYPTGTSGEQYF. This chain joins TRBV6-6 and TRBJ2-7; TRBD2 aligns across 12 bases. Trimming at V came to 2 bases and at J to 7 bases, leaving 6 bases not matched to a gene. This CDR3 has 15 amino acids. The germline V gene has CDR1 MNHNY and CDR2 SVGAGI (reference sequence).

There are many counts of this clonotype. This chain uses TRBV5-6 with TRBJ2-4, with D perhaps matching TRBD1 (5 bases). The CDR3 totals 13 residues. The V gene lost 5 bases and the J gene lost 11 bases, with 17 bases spanning the gap. Germline V gene sequence: CDR1 SGHDT, CDR2 YYEEEE. CDR3 nucleotides: TGTGCCAGCAGTCTTGGACACAACAACGTTCAGTACTTC. This translates into CASSLGHNNVQYF.

V gene TRBV2 combines with J gene TRBJ2-5; D not certain. V was clipped by 5 bases and J by 7 bases, with 14 bases between them. The germline CDR1 and CDR2 sequences are SNHLY and FYNNEI. The CDR3 sequence is 13 residues long. The CDR3 DNA is TGTGCCAGCAGTTCTTCTAGGTCCGGGACCCAGTACTTC. This codes for CASSSSRSGTQYF.

This clonotype came up a few times. The chain uses TRBV7-6 and TRBJ2-7; no clear D gene. Trimming removed 1 base from V and 4 bases from J, with 5 bases in between. The CDR3 length is 12 residues. Looked up from germline, CDR1 is SGHVS and CDR2 is FNYEAQ. The CDR3 protein is CASSLDLYEQYF. As DNA, the CDR3 is TGTGCCAGCAGCTTAGATTTGTACGAGCAGTACTTC.

The chain joins TRBV4-2 to TRBJ1-1, with TRBD1 matching 7 bases. This CDR3 comprises 15 residues. The ends lost 3 bases at V and 8 bases at J; junction bases unmatched: 12. Germline-derived CDR1 and CDR2 are LGHNA and YNFKEQ. CDR3 loop: CASSHPGQLDNEAFF. The CDR3 DNA reads TGTGCCAGCAGCCACCCGGGACAGCTAGATAACGAAGCTTTCTTT.

The genes are TRBV20-1 and TRBJ2-3; 8 positions match TRBD1. Germline CDR1 DFQATT, CDR2 SNEGSKA (reference sequence). The trim removed 1 base at V and 6 bases at J, leaving 9 bases unmatched. CDR3 length equals 15 residues. The CDR3 region is CSARAGTGDTDTQYF. CDR3 DNA: TGCAGTGCTAGAGCCGGGACAGGAGACACCGATACGCAGTATTTT.

The rearrangement uses TRBV7-2 and TRBJ1-4; no clear D gene. From germline, CDR1 is SGHTA and CDR2 FQGNSA. V was pared by 5 bases and J by 6 bases, with 10 bases between. The CDR3 spans 13 residues. CDR3 coding DNA: TGTGCCAGCAGCCGAGGGTTGCATGAAAAACTGTTTTTT. It is translated as CASSRGLHEKLFF.

In its sample, this clonotype was seen a few times. CDR3 sequence reads: CASQLGQGFSYEQYF. The CDR3 DNA reads as TGCGCCAGCCAACTGGGACAGGGGTTCTCCTACGAGCAGTACTTC. The rearrangement joins TRBV5-1 to TRBJ2-7; 10 positions agree with TRBD1. The V segment lost 7 bases and the J segment 0 bases; nucleotides outside the gene matches: 7. CDR3 length: 15 residues. Germline assignment: CDR1 SGHRS and CDR2 YFSETQ.

Worth noting for this clonotype: This likely comes from a read error, as the CDR3 has no conserved phenylalanine or tryptophan at its end. The chain links TRBV7-2 to TRBJ1-3; D possibly corresponds to TRBD1 (5 bases). CDR3 length: 14 residues. Germline CDR1 reads SGHTA; CDR2 reads FQGNSA. The V end was cut by 5 bases, the J end by 0 bases, with 8 bases between. The CDR3 nucleotides read TGTGCCAGCAGCCAACAGGCCTCTGGAAACACCATATATCTT. Protein product: CASSQQASGNTIYL.

Many counts were recorded for this clonotype. The chain links TRBV27 to TRBJ2-5, with D possibly being TRBD1 (6 bases). The CDR3 covers 14 residues. Trimming shortened V by 0 bases and J by 9 bases, and 14 bases separated the two germline ends. Germline lookup yields CDR1 MNHEY and CDR2 SMNVEV (reference sequence). The chain's CDR3 is CASSLSAPAGAQYF. The DNA for the CDR3 is TGTGCCAGCAGTTTATCGGCGCCCGCAGGGGCCCAGTACTTC.

The chain carries TRBV5-1 and TRBJ2-1; TRBD2 matches at 13 bases. CDR1 and CDR2 from the germline V gene are SGHRS and YFSETQ. This CDR3 has 18 residues. J gave up 0 bases and V 4 bases, and 7 bases lay outside the gene matches. The CDR3 DNA reads TGCGCCAGCAGCCAAGGGACTAGCGGGGCGAGCTCCTACAATGAGCAGTTCTTC. Amino acids: CASSQGTSGASSYNEQFF.

Here the CDR3 reads CASSYMDRPYEQYF. The CDR3 DNA follows: TGTGCCAGCAGTTATATGGACAGGCCCTACGAGCAGTACTTC. The chain combines TRBV6-2 or TRBV6-3 with TRBJ2-7; 7 positions agree with TRBD1. V gave up 3 bases and J gave up 2 bases; unmatched junction bases: 4. The germline CDR1 and CDR2 sequences are MNHEY and SVGEGT. The CDR3 is 14 residues long.

There are many counts of this clonotype. The chain uses TRBV6-6 and TRBJ2-1; D remains unclear. This CDR3 is 13 amino acids long. Looked up from germline, CDR1 is MNHNY and CDR2 is SVGAGI (reference sequence). V lost 8 bases and J lost 0, with 8 bases in between. This chain's CDR3 is CASSLRSYNEQFF. The CDR3, as DNA: TGTGCCAGCTCCCTGCGCTCCTACAATGAGCAGTTCTTC.

Only a few counts were recorded for this clonotype. The chain recombines TRBV20-1 with TRBJ1-6, with D tentatively TRBD1 (5 bases). The ends were cut back, 1 base at V and 7 bases at J, with 17 bases in the middle. CDR1 DFQATT and CDR2 SNEGSKA come from the germline V gene (reference sequence). This CDR3 spans 16 amino acids. CDR3 DNA: TGCAGTGCTAGAGCCCCGGACATCGAAGGGAATTCACCCCTCCACTTT. It translates to CSARAPDIEGNSPLHF.

The chain has TRBV20-1 and TRBJ2-2; possible D gene TRBD2, 5 bases. Germline values: CDR1 DFQATT, CDR2 SNEGSKA (reference sequence). The CDR3 length is 13 residues. V was cut by 5 bases and J by 3 bases, with 10 bases left in between. The CDR3 sequence is CSAVGLDTGELFF. CDR3 bases: TGCAGTGCTGTTGGACTGGACACCGGGGAGCTGTTTTTT.

This clonotype has a handful of counts. The rearrangement joins TRBV20-1 to TRBJ2-5; 7 bases agree with TRBD1. This CDR3 has 13 amino acids. Germline assignment: CDR1 DFQATT and CDR2 SNEGSKA (reference sequence). J lost 4 bases, V lost 0 bases, and 2 bases had no gene match. The CDR3 region has the DNA TGCAGTGCTAGAGATCGACAGGGAGAGACCCAGTACTTC. Amino acid sequence: CSARDRQGETQYF.

The rearrangement uses TRBV7-9 and TRBJ1-6, with TRBD1 matching over 9 bases. Per the germline V gene, CDR1 is SEHNR and CDR2 is FQNEAQ (reference sequence). V lost 5 bases to trimming and J lost 9 bases; unmatched junction nucleotides: 8. The length of the CDR3 is 15 residues. CDR3 protein: CASSPGTGSGSPLHF. CDR3 nucleotide sequence: TGTGCCAGCAGCCCCGGGACAGGGTCCGGTTCACCCCTCCACTTT. The entire variable domain, with the rest obtained from reference TRBV7-9 and TRBJ1-6, is as follows: DTGVSQNPRHKITKRGQNVTFRCDPISEHNRLYWYRQTLGQGPEFLTYFQNEAQLEKSRLLSDRFSAERPKGSFSTLEIQRTEQGDSAMYLCASSPGTGSGSPLHFGNGTRLTVT.

The V call is TRBV4-1, the J call TRBJ2-7; no definite D call. In germline, CDR1 is MGHRA, CDR2 YSYEKL. V lost 0 bases, J lost 0 bases, and 9 bases lay in between. The length of the CDR3 is 15 residues. In nucleotides, the CDR3 is TGCGCCAGCAGCCAAGATCCTGTGGCCTCCTACGAGCAGTACTTC. Translated: CASSQDPVASYEQYF.

In the case of this clonotype: This may arise from a read error, as a much more abundant clone is one base away. V usage is TRBV19 and J usage is TRBJ2-5; tentatively, D is TRBD2 (5 bases). The CDR3 has 11 amino acids. From germline, CDR1 is LNHDA and CDR2 SQIVND (reference sequence). This CDR3 is CASTHGETRYF. CDR3 nucleotide sequence: TGTGCCAGTACCCACGGGGAGACCCGGTACTTC.

This chain joins TRBV7-9 and TRBJ1-1; unclear D gene. The ends were cut back, 8 bases at V and 4 bases at J, with 8 bases in the middle. The CDR3 totals 11 residues. Per germline, CDR1 SEHNR and CDR2 FQNEAQ (reference sequence). CDR3 nucleotide sequence: TGTGCCAGCGTCCTGACCACTGAAGCTTTCTTT. Protein: CASVLTTEAFF.

This sequence joins TRBV20-1 and TRBJ1-5; D gene ambiguous. From germline, CDR1 is DFQATT and CDR2 SNEGSKA (reference sequence). This CDR3 region has 12 residues. Trimming left V 3 bases short and J 7 bases short, with 10 bases between. In DNA form, the CDR3 reads TGCAGTGCTAGGGACGGATGGCAGCCCCAGCATTTT. The encoded protein is CSARDGWQPQHF.

The genes are TRBV19 and TRBJ2-7; possibly TRBD2 for D (11 bases). The CDR3 contains 18 residues. V lost 3 bases and J lost 4, with 25 bases in between. CDR1 and CDR2 from the germline V gene are LNHDA and SQIVND (reference sequence). The CDR3 loop is CASSIPRLAGQGIYEQYF. The CDR3 DNA sequence: TGTGCCAGTAGTATCCCCAGACTAGCGGGACAGGGGATATACGAGCAGTACTTC.

The chain has TRBV19 and TRBJ2-3, with D unclear. Deletions cut 0 bases from V and 5 bases from J, with 9 bases between. Germline CDR1 and CDR2: LNHDA and SQIVND (reference sequence). This CDR3 region has 14 residues. In DNA, the CDR3 is TGTGCCAGTAGTATAGAGGGCCCGCGAGATACGCAGTATTTT. Its protein product is CASSIEGPRDTQYF.

This clonotype has only one observation. One junction end disagrees with the germline gene, perhaps due to a read error. The chain uses TRBV7-9 and TRBJ2-7, with D perhaps matching TRBD1 (5 bases). Germline V lookup: CDR1 SEHNR, CDR2 FQNEAQ (reference sequence). The CDR3 is 13 residues long. The CDR3 reads CASSLFPGNEQYF. CDR3 in DNA: TGCGCCAGCAGCTTGTTTCCAGGGAACGAGCAGTACTTC.

This clonotype was detected a few times. The germline gene is not matched at one end of the junction; a read error may be the cause. The chain uses TRBV7-7 and TRBJ2-1; TRBD1 is a possible D gene (5 bases). The germline gives CDR1 SSHAT, CDR2 FNYEAQ (reference sequence). The length of the CDR3 is 12 residues. CDR3 loop: CASSFRVNEQFF. Written as DNA, the CDR3 is TGTGCTAGCAGCTTCAGGGTCAATGAGCAGTTCTTC.

The genes are TRBV5-1 and TRBJ2-5; 13 bases are a match to TRBD2. With V trimmed by 7 bases and J by 2 bases, 14 bases remained unmatched. The CDR3 is 18 amino acids. In germline, CDR1 is SGHRS, CDR2 YFSETQ. CDR3 nucleotide sequence: TGCGCCAGCTCCTTACTAGCGGGAGGGCCTAGAGGGCAAGAGACCCAGTACTTC. As protein: CASSLLAGGPRGQETQYF.

This clonotype was detected ten times or more. The CDR3 protein is CASSLEQNRNEKLFF. Written as DNA, the CDR3 is TGTGCCAGCAGCTTAGAGCAGAACCGAAATGAAAAACTGTTTTTT. This chain uses TRBV5-4 with TRBJ1-4; D gene ambiguous. The ends were cut back, 2 bases at V and 5 bases at J, with 13 bases in the middle. The CDR3 is 15 residues long. Per the germline V gene, CDR1 is SGHNT and CDR2 is YYREEE (reference sequence).